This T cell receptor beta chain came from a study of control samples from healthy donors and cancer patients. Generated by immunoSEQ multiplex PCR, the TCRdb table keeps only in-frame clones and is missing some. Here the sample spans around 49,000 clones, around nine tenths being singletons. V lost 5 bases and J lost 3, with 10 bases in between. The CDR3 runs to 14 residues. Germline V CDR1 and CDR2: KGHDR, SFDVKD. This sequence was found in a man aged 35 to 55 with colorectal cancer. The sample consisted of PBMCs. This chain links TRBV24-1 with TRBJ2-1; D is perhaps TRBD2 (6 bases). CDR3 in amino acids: CATSGREVYNEQFF. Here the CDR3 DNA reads TGTGCCACCAGTGGCAGGGAGGTCTACAATGAGCAGTTCTTC.